A single sample is the source of the 13 T cell receptor beta chains below, sequenced in a study of lymphopenia after photon versus proton radiotherapy (dated by TCRdb to between 2017 and 2020). Library generation was performed with the immunoSEQ multiplex PCR assay. Not all clones reach the TCRdb copy of this immuneACCESS table, which keeps in-frame sequences only. Checked studies attribute under half of the gap to unresolved V genes and leave the rest unexplained. This sample has 53,000 or so clones in its table, and about 86% of those were observed once. The ten most abundant clones make up 25% to 35% of the sample. Sequences were derived from peripheral blood, sampled from a patient treated with photon-based radiotherapy. Receptor source: a man aged 45-65 years with gastric cancer.

This sequence joins TRBV28 and TRBJ2-2; D gene uncertain. With 7 bases removed from V and 1 base from J, the gap between germline ends came to 10 bases. This CDR3 is built from 14 residues. Germline V gives CDR1 MDHEN, CDR2 SYDVKM. The CDR3 protein is CASTRRENTGELFF. The CDR3 bases are TGTGCCAGCACTAGAAGGGAGAACACCGGGGAGCTGTTTTTT.

V usage is TRBV15 and J usage is TRBJ2-5, with 10 bases identical to TRBD1. Germline CDR1 and CDR2: LNHNV and YYDKDF (reference sequence). This CDR3 region has 15 residues. The J segment lost 4 bases and the V segment lost 5 bases, leaving 7 bases of the junction unmatched. Here the CDR3 reads CATSGQGGFGETQYF. The CDR3 DNA follows: TGTGCCACCAGCGGACAGGGGGGGTTCGGAGAGACCCAGTACTTC. Full variable domain (outside the CDR3, taken from reference TRBV15 and TRBJ2-5): DAMVIQNPRYQVTQFGKPVTLSCSQTLNHNVMYWYQQKSSQAPKLLFHYYDKDFNNEADTPDNFQSRRPNTSFCFLDIRSPGLGDTAMYLCATSGQGGFGETQYFGPGTRLLVL.

The V and J genes are TRBV6-1 and TRBJ2-1; D may be TRBD1 or TRBD2 (5 bases each). This CDR3 is built from 15 residues. V dropped 4 bases and J dropped 7 bases, with 17 bases sitting between them. From germline, CDR1 is MNHNS and CDR2 SASEGT. CDR3 coding DNA: TGTGCCAGCAGTGCCGGGACGGTGACGCAGAATGAGCAGTTCTTC. Translated: CASSAGTVTQNEQFF.

The chain employs TRBV15 and TRBJ1-1, with D maybe TRBD1 (5 bases). Trimming pared 8 bases from V and 4 bases from J, leaving 14 bases between. The CDR3 covers 13 residues. Germline values: CDR1 LNHNV, CDR2 YYDKDF (reference sequence). CDR3 bases: TGTGCCACCGAGGGTCAGGGAAGCACTGAAGCTTTCTTT. Its protein product is CATEGQGSTEAFF.

This sequence joins TRBV6-5 and TRBJ2-3; 8 bases line up with TRBD2. Looked up from germline, CDR1 is MNHEY and CDR2 is SVGAGI. The CDR3 runs 13 residues. V lost 2 bases and J lost 5; bases outside the gene matches: 0. The CDR3 bases are TGTGCCAGCAGTTACCGGGAGGGAGATACGCAGTATTTT. This gives the protein CASSYREGDTQYF.

The rearrangement uses TRBV5-1 and TRBJ2-3, with D possibly matching TRBD2 (5 bases). Looked up from germline, CDR1 is SGHRS and CDR2 is YFSETQ. V lost 2 bases, J lost 3 bases, and 10 bases lay in between. The length of the CDR3 is 14 residues. The CDR3 DNA reads TGCGCCAGCAGCTTAAATAGCGCTACAGATACGCAGTATTTT. It is translated as CASSLNSATDTQYF. Full variable domain (missing parts from reference TRBV5-1 and TRBJ2-3): KAGVTQTPRYLIKTRGQQVTLSCSPISGHRSVSWYQQTPGQGLQFLFEYFSETQRNKGNFPGRFSGRQFSNSRSEMNVSTLELGDSALYLCASSLNSATDTQYFGPGTRLTVL.

The chain recombines TRBV7-9 with TRBJ2-2, with 11 bases identical to TRBD2. Germline CDR1 reads SEHNR; CDR2 reads FQNEAQ (reference sequence). Trimming cost V 5 bases and J 0 bases; bases outside gene matches: 5. The CDR3 is 17 amino acids. CDR3 nucleotide sequence: TGTGCCAGCAGCGCCGGGACTAGCGGACCGAACACCGGGGAGCTGTTTTTT. It specifies CASSAGTSGPNTGELFF.

This chain joins TRBV28 and TRBJ1-2; D perhaps matches TRBD1 (6 bases). The CDR3 contains 15 residues. Germline V gene lookup returns CDR1 MDHEN and CDR2 SYDVKM. The V end was cut by 2 bases, the J end by 2 bases, with 12 bases between. The CDR3 is CASSLLARGNYGYTF. The CDR3 DNA reads as TGTGCCAGCAGTTTACTCGCCAGGGGCAACTATGGCTACACCTTC.

The chain is built from TRBV6-5 and TRBJ2-7, with TRBD1 as a possible D gene (5 bases). The CDR3 has 12 residues. Trimming left V 7 bases short and J 2 bases short, with 9 bases between. CDR1 and CDR2 (germline): MNHEY, SVGAGI. The CDR3 DNA sequence: TGTGCCAGCAAAAGGGGTCCCTACGAGCAGTACTTC. Protein sequence: CASKRGPYEQYF.

The chain is built from TRBV27 and TRBJ2-7; 10 positions match TRBD2. Germline loops: CDR1 MNHEY, CDR2 SMNVEV (reference sequence). V gave up 3 bases and J gave up 5 bases; unmatched junction bases: 4. This CDR3 region has 14 residues. CDR3 nucleotides: TGTGCCAGCAGTTTTCTAGCGGGAGTGAACGAGCAGTACTTC. It encodes CASSFLAGVNEQYF.

This clone was seen a single time. The chain joins TRBV5-6 to TRBJ1-2, with D perhaps TRBD1 (6 bases). The CDR3 length is 13 residues. Germline V CDR1 and CDR2: SGHDT, YYEEEE. The germline V and J ends were trimmed by 2 bases and 7 bases, with 12 bases remaining between them. The CDR3 spells CASSFPGAAGYTF. CDR3 in DNA: TGTGCCAGCAGCTTCCCAGGGGCCGCTGGCTACACCTTC.

The count of this clone is one. This chain links TRBV20-1 with TRBJ2-7; D not resolved. Trimming stripped 3 bases from V and 0 bases from J, with 3 bases between. Germline V CDR1 and CDR2: DFQATT, SNEGSKA (reference sequence). The CDR3 covers 11 residues. CDR3: CSARSSYEQYF. The CDR3 nucleotides read TGCAGTGCTAGGTCCTCCTACGAGCAGTACTTC.

The V call is TRBV6-1, the J call TRBJ2-1, with 8 bases fitting TRBD1. The CDR3 runs to 12 residues. The trim removed 4 bases at V and 8 bases at J, leaving 1 base unmatched. The germline CDR1 and CDR2 sequences are MNHNS and SASEGT. Here the CDR3 reads CASSVQGDEQFF. The CDR3 DNA reads TGTGCCAGCAGTGTACAGGGGGATGAGCAGTTCTTC.